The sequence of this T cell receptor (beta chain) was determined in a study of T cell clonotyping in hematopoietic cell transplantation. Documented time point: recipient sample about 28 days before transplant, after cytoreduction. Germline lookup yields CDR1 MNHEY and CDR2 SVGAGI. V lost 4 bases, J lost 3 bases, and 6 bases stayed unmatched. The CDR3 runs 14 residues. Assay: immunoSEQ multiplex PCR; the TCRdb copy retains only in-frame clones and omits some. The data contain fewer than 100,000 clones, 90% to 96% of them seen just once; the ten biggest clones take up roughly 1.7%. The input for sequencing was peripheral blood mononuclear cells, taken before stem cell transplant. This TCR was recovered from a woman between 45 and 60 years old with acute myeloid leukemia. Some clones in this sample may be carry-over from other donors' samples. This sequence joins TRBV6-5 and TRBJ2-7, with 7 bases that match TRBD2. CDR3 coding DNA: TGTGCCAGCAGTTTTGAGCGGGGTCGCTACGAGCAGTACTTC. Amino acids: CASSFERGRYEQYF.